Listed below are T cell receptor beta chains from one sample, sequenced in a study of blood T cell repertoires in COVID-19. Clones were sequenced by immunoSEQ multiplex PCR, and TCRdb holds only the in-frame ones, with some missing. The table shows 250,000 to 350,000 clones, with about 81% occurring only once. Sequences were obtained from peripheral blood. All receptors come from a human donor with COVID-19, enrolled during active disease. The donor label of this sample is uncertain. Each CDR3 is given with its conserved first and last residue. D genes are given only for firm matches. Size tells how often a clone was seen (once, few, many) or the class of an expanded clone, and some rows leave it out.

j_call v_call d_call cdr3_length clone_size cdr3_aa cdr3_nt
TRBJ2-1 TRBV28 . 13 . CASTLSWANEQFF TGTGCCAGCACCCTATCGTGGGCTAATGAGCAGTTCTTC
TRBJ2-1 TRBV5-1 TRBD2 14 . CASSLAGRVNEQFF TGCGCCAGCAGCTTGGCCGGGAGGGTGAATGAGCAGTTCTTC
TRBJ1-2 TRBV24-1 . 13 . CATSPGLNYGYTF TGTGCCACCAGTCCGGGACTGAACTATGGCTACACCTTC
TRBJ2-1 TRBV11-3 . 15 . CASSPDGGTYNEQFF TGTGCCAGCAGCCCGGACGGGGGAACCTACAATGAGCAGTTCTTC
TRBJ1-1 TRBV28 . 15 . CASSFSRQLNTEAFF TGTGCCAGCAGTTTCTCCCGACAGCTTAACACTGAAGCTTTCTTT
TRBJ1-4 TRBV9 . 15 . CASSVGAGLNEKLFF TGTGCCAGCAGCGTAGGGGCAGGTCTTAATGAAAAACTGTTTTTT
TRBJ2-7 TRBV7-3 TRBD2 13 . CASSFLAGAEQYF TGTGCCAGCAGCTTTCTAGCGGGTGCCGAGCAGTACTTC
TRBJ1-4 TRBV6-5 . 14 . CASSHDRENEKLFF TGTGCCAGCAGCCACGACAGAGAGAATGAAAAACTGTTTTTT
TRBJ2-1 TRBV7-9 . 14 once CASSRGDTSNEQFF TGTGCCAGCAGCCGAGGGGACACCAGCAATGAGCAGTTCTTC
TRBJ1-2 TRBV30 . 11 . CAWSTGSGYTF TGTGCCTGGAGTACAGGGTCTGGCTACACCTTC
TRBJ2-7 TRBV28 TRBD1 15 . CASSPRTGGSYEQYF TGTGCCAGCAGTCCCCGGACAGGGGGCTCCTACGAGCAGTACTTC
TRBJ2-1 TRBV29-1 . 12 . CSAAMTYNEQFF TGCAGCGCCGCTATGACCTACAATGAGCAGTTCTTC
TRBJ2-2 TRBV5-7 TRBD1 14 . CANPGTANTGELFF TGTGCCAACCCAGGGACAGCTAACACCGGGGAGCTGTTTTTT
TRBJ2-5 TRBV6-5 . 16 once CASSYSRLGAGETQYF TGTGCCAGCAGTTACTCCCGCTTGGGGGCCGGAGAGACCCAGTACTTC
TRBJ1-1 TRBV5-1 TRBD1 14 . CASGQGAGNTEAFF TGCGCCAGCGGACAGGGGGCTGGGAACACTGAAGCTTTCTTT
TRBJ1-1 TRBV11-2 . 13 . CASRTFMDTEAFF TGTGCCAGCCGGACATTCATGGACACTGAAGCTTTCTTT
TRBJ1-1 TRBV5-1 TRBD1 14 . CASSLGTGYTEAFF TGCGCCAGCAGCTTGGGGACAGGATACACTGAAGCTTTCTTT
TRBJ2-1 TRBV5-1 . 16 . CASSLAGVSSYNEQFF TGCGCCAGCAGCTTGGCCGGGGTGAGCTCCTACAATGAGCAGTTCTTC
TRBJ2-7 TRBV5-4 . 14 . CASSPDSLLGEQYF TGTGCCAGCAGCCCAGATAGCCTCCTTGGCGAGCAGTACTTC
TRBJ2-3 TRBV21-1 . 15 . CASSKERGARGTQYF TGTGCCAGCAGCAAAGAGCGGGGGGCTCGAGGTACGCAGTATTTT
TRBJ1-4 TRBV25-1 . 14 . CASSEFTGDEKLFF TGTGCCAGCAGTGAATTTACAGGTGATGAAAAACTGTTTTTT
TRBJ2-7 TRBV28 . 11 . CASSFAAGKYF TGTGCCAGCAGTTTCGCGGCAGGGAAGTACTTC
TRBJ2-7 TRBV5-1 . 12 few CASSAEGYEQYF TGCGCCAGCAGCGCCGAGGGCTACGAGCAGTACTTC
TRBJ1-2 TRBV27 . 11 . CASSPLYGYTF TGTGCCAGCAGCCCACTGTATGGCTACACCTTC
TRBJ2-1 TRBV5-1 TRBD2 14 . CASSPRLAGNEQFF TGCGCCAGCAGCCCCAGACTAGCGGGCAATGAGCAGTTCTTC
TRBJ1-5 TRBV28 . 16 . CASSFMLTATGGPQHF TGTGCCAGCAGTTTTATGTTGACAGCGACAGGAGGGCCCCAGCATTTT
TRBJ1-5 TRBV29-1 . 12 . CSASGGNQPQHF TGCAGCGCCTCGGGGGGGAATCAGCCCCAGCATTTT
TRBJ1-2 TRBV10-3 TRBD1 14 . CAINRDRGRDGYTF TGTGCCATCAATAGGGACAGGGGGCGCGATGGCTACACCTTC
TRBJ2-7 TRBV28 TRBD1 15 . CASSLTGTGFYEQYF TGTGCCAGCAGTTTAACCGGGACAGGGTTCTACGAGCAGTACTTC
TRBJ2-7 TRBV6-2/TRBV6-3 . 16 . CASSYSDSTEGYEQYF TGTGCCAGCAGTTACTCGGACAGCACCGAGGGGTACGAGCAGTACTTC
TRBJ2-3 TRBV16 . 15 . CASSQTATSTDTQYF TGTGCCAGCAGCCAGACAGCGACTAGCACAGATACGCAGTATTTT
TRBJ1-2 TRBV10-2 . 11 . CASTAGYGYTF TGCGCCAGCACGGCGGGCTATGGCTACACCTTC
TRBJ2-2 TRBV9 . 19 . CASSAPPLESGRHTGELFF TGTGCCAGCAGCGCCCCCCCGCTTGAGTCCGGGAGACACACCGGGGAGCTGTTTTTT
TRBJ2-2 TRBV28 TRBD2 15 . CASLTAGEITGELFF TGTGCCAGCTTAACAGCGGGAGAGATCACCGGGGAGCTGTTTTTT
TRBJ1-3 TRBV4-3 . 14 . CASSQTYPGNTIYF TGCGCCAGCAGCCAGACTTATCCGGGAAACACCATATATTTT
TRBJ2-2 TRBV28 TRBD1 16 . CASSLGQGGNTGELFF TGTGCCAGCAGCCTCGGACAGGGGGGGAACACCGGGGAGCTGTTTTTT
TRBJ2-1 TRBV7-3 . 15 . CASSLKSGDYNEQFF TGTGCCAGCAGCTTAAAGTCGGGGGACTACAATGAGCAGTTCTTC
TRBJ1-2 TRBV5-1 TRBD1 15 . CASSRGQGAMDGYTF TGCGCCAGCAGCAGAGGGCAGGGGGCGATGGATGGCTACACCTTC
TRBJ2-3 TRBV7-3 TRBD2 15 once CASSQGLAVTDTQYF TGTGCCAGCAGCCAGGGACTAGCGGTCACAGATACGCAGTATTTT
TRBJ2-3 TRBV24-1 . 13 . CATRPAGSDTQYF TGTGCCACCCGACCTGCAGGGTCCGATACGCAGTATTTT
TRBJ1-3 TRBV5-5 . 12 . CASSSDGDTIYF TGTGCCAGCAGCTCGGACGGGGACACCATATATTTT
TRBJ2-1 TRBV27 . 15 . CASTFAGLVFNEQFF TGTGCCAGCACCTTTGCGGGCCTAGTTTTTAATGAGCAGTTCTTC
TRBJ1-5 TRBV5-6 . 15 . CASSSGRGVVQPQHF TGTGCCAGCAGTAGCGGCCGGGGGGTTGTTCAGCCCCAGCATTTT
TRBJ2-3 TRBV5-4 TRBD2 16 once CASSLELAGGPDTQYF TGTGCCAGCAGCTTGGAACTAGCGGGAGGTCCAGATACGCAGTATTTT
TRBJ2-5 TRBV7-2 TRBD1 16 . CASSPRDRGRPETQYF TGTGCCAGCAGCCCCCGGGACAGGGGGCGCCCAGAGACCCAGTACTTC
TRBJ2-5 TRBV6-5 . 14 . CASRSPSGQETQYF TGTGCCAGCAGATCCCCCAGCGGCCAAGAGACCCAGTACTTC
TRBJ1-2 TRBV18 TRBD1 14 . CASSTDRDAYGYTF TGTGCCAGCTCAACTGACAGGGATGCCTATGGCTACACCTTC
TRBJ1-1 TRBV7-2 . 14 . CASSSRPMNTEAFF TGTGCCAGCAGCAGTCGTCCTATGAACACTGAAGCTTTCTTT
TRBJ1-4 TRBV30 . 13 . CACLVTSNEKLFF TGTGCCTGCCTGGTAACAAGTAATGAAAAACTGTTTTTT
TRBJ2-7 TRBV10-3 TRBD1 13 once CAIRLGQGYEQYF TGTGCCATCAGATTGGGACAGGGGTACGAGCAGTACTTC
TRBJ1-3 TRBV9 . 16 . CASSAAFQLSGNTIYF TGTGCCAGCAGCGCCGCTTTTCAACTCTCTGGAAACACCATATATTTT
TRBJ1-1 TRBV3-1/TRBV3-2 . 12 . CASLHEAGEAFF TGTGCCAGCCTTCATGAGGCTGGTGAAGCTTTCTTT
TRBJ2-7 TRBV5-1 TRBD2 16 once CASSPDLSSGSYEQYF TGCGCCAGCAGCCCGGATTTGTCTAGCGGGTCCTACGAGCAGTACTTC
TRBJ2-1 TRBV5-1 TRBD2 15 few CASSSSSGTHNEQFF TGCGCCAGCAGCTCTAGTAGCGGGACTCACAATGAGCAGTTCTTC
TRBJ2-7 TRBV5-1 TRBD2 17 . CASSLNLGTSGIYEQYF TGCGCCAGCAGCCTAAACCTCGGGACTAGCGGCATCTACGAGCAGTACTTC